The 24 T cell receptor beta chains presented below share a single source sample, sequenced in a study of OX40 agonist ivuxolimab in advanced cancers. The data were produced by immunoSEQ multiplex PCR, yet TCRdb's version contains in-frame clones alone and is incomplete. This sample has over 80,000 clones, with 80% to 90% found just once. Sequencing used CD4+ or CD8+ T cells sorted from blood, obtained in a trial of the OX40 agonist ivuxolimab. Receptor source: an adult with an advanced solid tumor such as melanoma, head and neck, liver or kidney cancer.

In this sample, this clone turned up a few times. The chain has TRBV7-3 and TRBJ2-1, with TRBD2 identical over 8 bases. Per the germline V gene, CDR1 is SGHTA and CDR2 is FQGTGA. V shed 0 bases and J 13 bases; nucleotides not matched to a gene: 11. CDR3 size: 15 residues. The CDR3 loop reads CASSLTVGLATDQFF. In DNA, the CDR3 is TGTGCCAGCAGCTTAACAGTCGGACTAGCCACGGACCAGTTCTTC.

This chain uses TRBV27 with TRBJ1-5; the D gene is possibly TRBD1 (5 bases). CDR1 is MNHEY, CDR2 SMNVEV, per germline (reference sequence). The CDR3 extends over 16 amino acids. Trimming took 6 bases from V and 7 from J, leaving 22 bases between them. In DNA, the CDR3 is TGTGCCAGCAGATCCCTGGGCACCAAGGGGAAACAGCCCCAGCATTTT. Amino acids: CASRSLGTKGKQPQHF.

This sequence joins TRBV2 and TRBJ2-1; D gene ambiguous. The CDR3 spans 14 residues. CDR1 is SNHLY and CDR2 is FYNNEI in the germline V gene. V lost 1 base to trimming and J lost 2 bases, with 6 bases between them. The CDR3 sequence is CASSEGRTYNEQFF. DNA for the CDR3: TGTGCCAGCAGTGAAGGTAGAACCTACAATGAGCAGTTCTTC.

The chain recombines TRBV30 with TRBJ2-5; D is possibly TRBD2 (6 bases). Germline V gives CDR1 GTSNPN, CDR2 SVGIG (reference sequence). V lost 0 bases and J 4 bases, leaving 12 bases between the germline ends. This CDR3 is 14 amino acids long. CDR3 in DNA: TGTGCCTGGAGTGTACTTTGGGGAGGAGAGACCCAGTACTTC. It is translated as CAWSVLWGGETQYF.

The rearrangement uses TRBV6-1 and TRBJ2-7, with unresolved D. The CDR3 contains 11 residues. Germline CDR1 reads MNHNS; CDR2 reads SASEGT. V lost 10 bases to trimming and J lost 0 bases, with 7 bases between them. The chain's CDR3 is CATRSSYEQYV. The CDR3 bases are TGTGCCACCAGGAGCTCCTACGAGCAGTACGTC.

The V gene is TRBV18, the J gene TRBJ1-5; no clear D. Trimming removed 3 bases from V and 4 bases from J, with 7 bases in between. The CDR3 has 13 residues. Germline CDR1 and CDR2: KGHSH and LQKENI. CDR3 protein: CASSPDVNQPQHF. In nucleotides, the CDR3 is TGTGCCAGCTCACCCGACGTTAATCAGCCCCAGCATTTT.

The chain recombines TRBV9 with TRBJ1-4, with D possibly matching TRBD1 (6 bases). Germline CDR1 reads SGDLS; CDR2 reads YYNGEE. The CDR3 loop spans 15 amino acids. V gave up 0 bases and J gave up 8 bases, with 14 bases separating them. The CDR3 DNA sequence: TGTGCCAGCAGCGTAGCTTGGGGGGCACGGGAAAAACTGTTTTTT. This gives the protein CASSVAWGAREKLFF.

This clone was observed a handful of times. The rearrangement uses TRBV15 and TRBJ2-1, with 12 positions matching TRBD2. The ends lost 1 base at V and 0 bases at J; junction bases unmatched: 16. The CDR3 is made up of 22 amino acids. Germline CDR1 and CDR2: LNHNV and YYDKDF (reference sequence). The CDR3 region is CATSRGWRMGLAGKSSYNEQFF. For the CDR3, the DNA is TGTGCCACCAGCAGAGGATGGCGGATGGGACTAGCGGGTAAGAGCTCCTACAATGAGCAGTTCTTC.

J is TRBJ2-4 and V is TRBV28, with 9 bases matching TRBD2. The CDR3 runs to 13 residues. The V and J ends lost 7 bases and 7 bases, in that order; junction bases with no gene match: 5. The germline V gene encodes CDR1 MDHEN and CDR2 SYDVKM. The CDR3 DNA follows: TGTGCCAGCAACGGTCTAGCGGGGAACATTCAGTACTTC. Translation gives CASNGLAGNIQYF.

V and J are TRBV7-9 and TRBJ2-6; weak D call: TRBD1 (5 bases). The CDR3 is 18 residues long. Trimming removed 5 bases at V and 3 bases at J, with 20 bases between. The germline gives CDR1 SEHNR, CDR2 FQNEAQ (reference sequence). The CDR3: CASSPKASQVLGANVLTF. The CDR3 nucleotides read TGTGCCAGCAGCCCCAAGGCCTCACAGGTTCTTGGGGCCAACGTCCTGACTTTC.

The chain combines TRBV6-6 with TRBJ2-7; perhaps TRBD2 as D (5 bases). CDR3 size: 13 residues. Germline lookup yields CDR1 MNHNY and CDR2 SVGAGI (reference sequence). V was clipped by 6 bases and J by 3 bases, with 12 bases between them. The CDR3 reads CASRNQRSYEQYV. DNA for the CDR3: TGTGCCAGCAGAAACCAGCGGAGCTACGAGCAGTACGTC.

Here the CDR3 reads CASSQDGGRGGQPQHF. The CDR3 DNA sequence: TGCGCCAGCAGCCAAGATGGCGGCCGGGGGGGTCAGCCCCAGCATTTT. The chain carries TRBV4-1 and TRBJ1-5; possibly TRBD1 for D (5 bases). Germline assignment: CDR1 MGHRA and CDR2 YSYEKL. Trimming stripped 0 bases from V and 6 bases from J, with 15 bases between. The CDR3 spans 16 residues.

V is TRBV14 and J is TRBJ1-1, with D possibly being TRBD1 (5 bases). The V gene's germline CDR1 is SGHDN and CDR2 FVKESK. This CDR3 is 14 amino acids long. Trimming shortened V by 4 bases and J by 0 bases, and 9 bases separated the two germline ends. This CDR3 reads CASSLQVVNTEAFF. DNA for the CDR3: TGTGCCAGCAGCCTACAGGTAGTGAACACTGAAGCTTTCTTT.

The chain joins TRBV28 to TRBJ1-6; no firm D call. Per germline, CDR1 MDHEN and CDR2 SYDVKM. CDR3 length equals 15 residues. V dropped 8 bases and J dropped 9 bases, with 20 bases sitting between them. As DNA, the CDR3 is TGTGCCAGCCTTCCGGACTGGCGCACAGCTTCACCCCTCCACTTT. This gives the protein CASLPDWRTASPLHF.

The J gene is TRBJ1-1, the V gene TRBV5-5; possible D gene TRBD1, 5 bases. V shed 1 base and J shed 5 bases, with 9 bases lying between them. Germline V gene data show CDR1 as SGHKS and CDR2 as YYEKEE (reference sequence). The CDR3 sequence is 13 residues long. CDR3 DNA: TGTGCCAGCAGCTTGAGGACACTTACTGAAGCTTTCTTT. It encodes CASSLRTLTEAFF.

The V call is TRBV27, the J call TRBJ1-1; 8 positions match TRBD1. Germline assignment: CDR1 MNHEY and CDR2 SMNVEV (reference sequence). Germline trimming cut 3 bases from V and 5 bases from J; bases unmatched to any gene: 5. The length of the CDR3 is 14 residues. The CDR3 DNA reads as TGTGCCAGCAGTTTCCAGGGGGCGCGGACTGAAGCTTTCTTT. Encoded protein: CASSFQGARTEAFF.

The rearrangement joins TRBV28 to TRBJ2-7; TRBD2 agrees at 9 bases. CDR1 and CDR2 from the germline V gene are MDHEN and SYDVKM. CDR3 length: 15 residues. V shed 4 bases and J 3 bases; nucleotides not matched to a gene: 7. CDR3 sequence: CASSSTAGGLYEQYF. CDR3 in DNA: TGTGCCAGCAGTTCCACGGCGGGAGGGCTCTACGAGCAGTACTTC.

The J gene is TRBJ2-7, the V gene TRBV10-3; D unresolved. V gave up 4 bases and J gave up 0 bases, with 10 bases separating them. The germline V gene encodes CDR1 ENHRY and CDR2 SYGVKD. This CDR3 is built from 14 residues. The CDR3 DNA reads as TGTGCCATCAGTGCTCGACTTCACTCCTACGAGCAGTACGTC. Translating it yields CAISARLHSYEQYV.

The chain is built from TRBV19 and TRBJ1-2, with 10 bases that match TRBD1. CDR1 is LNHDA, CDR2 SQIVND, per germline (reference sequence). The CDR3 has 18 amino acids. V was clipped by 5 bases and J by 8 bases; unmatched bases: 20. CDR3 nucleotides: TGTGCCAGTAGTCCTCGGGGGACAGGGGCTTTCGTCCCCGGGGGCTACACCTTC. It yields the protein CASSPRGTGAFVPGGYTF. Variable domain in full (rest from reference TRBV19 and TRBJ1-2): DGGITQSPKYLFRKEGQNVTLSCEQNLNHDAMYWYRQDPGQGLRLIYYSQIVNDFQKGDIAEGYSVSREKKESFPLTVTSAQKNPTAFYLCASSPRGTGAFVPGGYTFGSGTRLTVV.

The V and J genes are TRBV6-6 and TRBJ2-3; the D is unclear. V lost 2 bases and J 2 bases, leaving 8 bases between the germline ends. Germline V gives CDR1 MNHNY, CDR2 SVGAGI (reference sequence). CDR3 length equals 14 residues. CDR3 loop: CASSYLQHTDTQYF. CDR3 sequence (DNA): TGTGCCAGCAGTTACCTACAGCACACAGATACGCAGTATTTT.

This CDR3 reads CASSPPGQGNGYTF. Written as DNA, the CDR3 is TGTGCCAGCAGTCCACCGGGACAGGGGAATGGCTACACCTTC. This chain links TRBV6-6 with TRBJ1-2, with 10 bases lining up with TRBD1. The CDR3 totals 14 residues. The V gene end was trimmed by 5 bases and the J gene end by 6 bases; junction bases not matched to a gene: 6. The germline V gene has CDR1 MNHNY and CDR2 SVGAGI (reference sequence).

The sample holds a few counts of this clone. The genes are TRBV6-5 and TRBJ1-2, with D possibly TRBD1 on 6 matching bases. Looked up from germline, CDR1 is MNHEY and CDR2 is SVGAGI. The germline V and J ends were trimmed by 8 bases and 4 bases, with 14 bases remaining between them. The CDR3 has 13 amino acids. CDR3 protein: CASGTGSGYGYTF. The CDR3 nucleotides are TGTGCCAGCGGAACAGGGTCGGGCTATGGCTACACCTTC.

The chain joins TRBV11-3 to TRBJ1-3, with D possibly TRBD1 on 5 matching bases. The CDR3 extends over 14 amino acids. The V end was cut by 11 bases, the J end by 4 bases, with 18 bases between. The germline V gene encodes CDR1 SGHNT and CDR2 YENEEA. Here the CDR3 DNA reads TGTGCCCGGCGGGGGAAGCTAGGGGGAAACACCATATATTTT. It translates to CARRGKLGGNTIYF.

The chain joins TRBV10-3 to TRBJ2-7; D remains ambiguous. Trimming cost V 6 bases and J 6 bases, with 15 bases left between them. Germline V CDR1 and CDR2: ENHRY, SYGVKD. This CDR3 region has 13 residues. The chain's CDR3 is CAIRPGPTGEQYF. The CDR3 DNA reads as TGTGCCATCAGGCCAGGCCCCACGGGCGAGCAGTACTTC.